The clone carrying this T cell receptor (beta chain) was found once. These data come from a study of blood T cell repertoires in COVID-19. TCRdb keeps only in-frame clones here, not all; method: immunoSEQ multiplex PCR. The repertoire holds 220,000 or so clones, with 80% to 90% as singletons. The CDR3 spans 14 residues. CDR1 is WNHNN, CDR2 SYGVQD, per germline (reference sequence). Trimming took 7 bases from V and 5 from J, leaving 15 bases between them. The sample consisted of PBMCs or T cells enriched from blood (not recorded which). This receptor was taken from a woman aged 18-30 years in a cohort exposed to, infected with or recovered from COVID-19 (not recorded which). The rearrangement joins TRBV10-1 to TRBJ1-3, with D maybe TRBD1 (5 bases). DNA of the CDR3: TGCGCCAGCACCAGGGTAATACCCCGAAACACCATATATTTT. Its translation is CASTRVIPRNTIYF.